This entry concerns a single TCR beta chain. The antigen remains undetermined. Sequencing used immunoSEQ multiplex PCR; TCRdb keeps in-frame clones, though not all of them. The sample lists tens of thousands of clones, 84% occurring once. The V end lost 2 bases, the J end lost 4 bases, and 2 bases lay between the germline ends. CDR3 size: 11 residues. Germline V gene sequence: CDR1 MNHEY, CDR2 SVGAGI. This entry comes from a study of OX40 agonist ivuxolimab in advanced cancers. Study-wide results and limits: Normalized expansion of T-cell clones was also low for some nonresponders.

Drawing of blood for sampling happened at baseline, at cycle 4 day 1, and at cycle 7 day 1. The material sequenced was CD4+ or CD8+ T cells sorted from blood, taken in a trial of the OX40 agonist ivuxolimab. The J gene is TRBJ2-5, the V gene TRBV6-5; D not resolved. The receptor's source is an adult with an advanced solid tumor such as melanoma, head and neck, liver or kidney cancer. Here the CDR3 reads CASSYRETQYF. The CDR3 coding sequence is TGTGCCAGCAGTTACCGAGAGACCCAGTACTTC.